These 6 T cell receptor beta chains were sequenced from one sample in a study of blood T cell repertoires in COVID-19. Only in-frame clones appear in the TCRdb table, and some are missing; sequencing was by immunoSEQ multiplex PCR. The data contain about 280,000 clones, roughly 88% of them singletons. The sample taken for sequencing was peripheral blood. The receptor source for this set is a man aged 18 to 29 with active or convalescent COVID-19.

This clone was seen just once. This chain's CDR3 is CASSQEGRWSSYNSPLHF. The CDR3 DNA reads as TGTGCCAGCAGCCAAGAAGGTCGGTGGAGCTCCTATAATTCACCCCTCCACTTT. The chain couples TRBV3-1 (or the pseudogene TRBV3-2) to TRBJ1-6; unclear D gene. Trimming pared 0 bases from V and 0 bases from J, leaving 12 bases between. The germline V gene encodes CDR1 LGHDT and CDR2 YNNKEL (reference sequence). The CDR3 extends over 18 amino acids.

V is TRBV7-8 and J is TRBJ1-2, with 9 bases aligning to TRBD1. The CDR3 is 14 residues long. Germline CDR1 is SGHVS and CDR2 is FQNEAQ. The V segment lost 3 bases and the J segment 4 bases; nucleotides outside the gene matches: 3. The CDR3 loop reads CASSFRDRAYGYTF. CDR3 sequence (DNA): TGTGCCAGCAGCTTCCGGGACAGGGCCTATGGCTACACCTTC.

V usage is TRBV6-6 and J usage is TRBJ1-5, with TRBD1 matching over 8 bases. Losses at the gene ends were 5 bases for V and 0 bases for J; bases not matched to a gene: 3. Germline CDR1 reads MNHNY; CDR2 reads SVGAGI (reference sequence). The CDR3 consists of 15 residues. CDR3 region: CASSADRDSNQPQHF. The CDR3 DNA sequence: TGTGCCAGCAGTGCGGACAGGGATAGCAATCAGCCCCAGCATTTT.

This chain connects TRBV9 to TRBJ1-1; 12 bases are a match to TRBD1. Germline trimming cut 3 bases from V and 3 bases from J; bases unmatched to any gene: 3. The CDR3 sequence is 15 residues long. Looked up from germline, CDR1 is SGDLS and CDR2 is YYNGEE. The CDR3 bases are TGTGCCAGCAGCGGGGACAGGGGGCATGACACTGAAGCTTTCTTT. This sequence encodes CASSGDRGHDTEAFF.

As concerns this clone: A junction end diverges from the germline sequence, so it may reflect a read error. This sequence joins TRBV20-1 and TRBJ2-3, with D maybe TRBD1 (5 bases). In germline, CDR1 is DFQATT, CDR2 SNEGSKA (reference sequence). This CDR3 comprises 9 residues. Here the CDR3 DNA reads TGCAGTGCTACCCAGGGCCGCACTTTT. This encodes CSATQGRTF.

The genes are TRBV21-1 and TRBJ1-6; the DNA was not compared with TRBD1, the D call given in the table. TRBV21-1 is given as a pseudogene. CDR3 length: 16 residues. CDR3 DNA sequence: TGTGCCAGCAGCCAAAGAACAGTAGACGAAGTCTCACCCCTCCACTTT. Its translation is CASSQRTVDEVSPLHF.